Listed below are T cell receptor beta chains from one sample, sequenced in a study of early T cells in non-severe SARS-CoV-2 infection. TCRdb re-called the 5' RACE reads with MiXCR, one entry per CDR3 protein. This table has about 36,000 distinct CDR3 sequences, roughly 5% appearing once. Sequenced input: whole blood. The receptors here all came from an adult who was a healthcare worker with PCR-confirmed SARS-CoV-2 infection or an uninfected control (not recorded which). Both conserved end residues are part of each CDR3. The D gene is left open where the match is weak. Clone size is not always given. Where it is, it says once, few, many or a class for expanded clones.

J gene	clone size	V gene	D gene	CDR3 DNA	CDR3 protein
TRBJ2-1	many	TRBV24-1	-	TGTGCCACCAGTGATTTGTCTGACAATGAGCAGTTCTTC	CATSDLSDNEQFF
TRBJ2-3	few	TRBV18	-	TGTGCCAGCTCATCTCCCACAGATACGCAGTATTTT	CASSSPTDTQYF
TRBJ2-2	many	TRBV15	-	TGTGCCACCAGCAGAGAGCTAGCCGCCACCGGGGAGCTGTTTTTT	CATSRELAATGELFF
TRBJ1-3	-	TRBV7-3	-	TGTGCCAGCAGCCCCCATAATGGAAACACCATATATTTT	CASSPHNGNTIYF
TRBJ2-2	many	TRBV12-3/TRBV12-4	-	TGTGCCAGCACCGAAGGGGTCGGGGAGCTGTTTTTT	CASTEGVGELFF
TRBJ2-1	many	TRBV18	-	TGTGCCAGCTCACCACCGCACTCGAGGGGTGAGCAGTTCTTC	CASSPPHSRGEQFF
TRBJ2-1	many	TRBV2	TRBD1	TGTGCCAGCAGTGAGGGACAGGGGGAATGGTATGAGCAGTTCTTC	CASSEGQGEWYEQFF
TRBJ2-7	few	TRBV28	-	TGTGCCAGCTCCCTACCCCCCGGCAGCGTTGAGCAGTACTTC	CASSLPPGSVEQYF
TRBJ2-1	many	TRBV3-1	-	TGTGCCAGCAGCCAATCGGCGGCGGCTCAGTTCTTC	CASSQSAAAQFF
TRBJ2-2	many	TRBV12-3/TRBV12-4	-	TGTGCCAGCACCCTCAGGGAGAACACCGGGGAGCTGTTTTTT	CASTLRENTGELFF
TRBJ2-4	many	TRBV6-5	-	TGTGCCAGCAGTTACTCCGGTAAAAACATTCAGTACTTC	CASSYSGKNIQYF
TRBJ2-7	-	TRBV5-1	-	TGCGCCAGCAGCCTCACGGTAGAGGTCCGAAATTCAGGGGAGCAGTACTTC	CASSLTVEVRNSGEQYF
TRBJ2-3	few	TRBV28	TRBD2	TGTGCCAGCAGCTCAGGGACTAGCGGAAGCACAGATACGCAGTATTTT	CASSSGTSGSTDTQYF
TRBJ1-6	many	TRBV20-1	-	TGCAGTGCTAGAGATGGCCCCGGGAGCTCCTATAATTCACCCCTCCACTTT	CSARDGPGSSYNSPLHF
TRBJ2-1	few	TRBV14	TRBD1	TGTGCCAGCAGCCAAGCCTTTGGGACAGGGGGCGTCTATGAGCAGTTCTTC	CASSQAFGTGGVYEQFF
TRBJ2-1	many	TRBV28	-	TGTGCCAGCAGTTTAAGGCTAGTCAATGAGCAGTTCTTC	CASSLRLVNEQFF
TRBJ1-2	few	TRBV28	TRBD1	TGTGCCAGCAGTTATGGACAGGCCTATGGCTACACCTTC	CASSYGQAYGYTF
TRBJ2-5	many	TRBV3-1	-	TGTGCCAGCAGCCAAGTCTTCCAAGAGACCCAGTACTTC	CASSQVFQETQYF
TRBJ2-2	few	TRBV20-1	-	TGCAGTGCTAGAGATGTAGAGGGGGTGAACACCGGGGAGCTGTTTTTT	CSARDVEGVNTGELFF
TRBJ2-5	-	TRBV3-1	-	TGTGCCAGCAGCCAAGGGTCCGGGGAGACCCAGTACTTC	CASSQGSGETQYF
TRBJ2-1	many	TRBV7-9	-	TGTGCCAGCAGCCCTCCCCTGGGGAGACCCCCCCTCAATGAGCAGTTCTTC	CASSPPLGRPPLNEQFF
TRBJ1-2	-	TRBV20-1	-	TGCAGTGCTAATCGTGGAGGGAACTATGGCTACACCTTC	CSANRGGNYGYTF
TRBJ2-7	few	TRBV5-1	TRBD1	TGCGCCAGCAGCCCCCCAGGGGGCTTCCTGCACGACGAGCAGTACTTC	CASSPPGGFLHDEQYF
TRBJ1-5	many	TRBV6-1	-	TGTGCCAGCAGTGATGAGAGACGGGGCATCACCCAGCATTTT	CASSDERRGITQHF
TRBJ1-1	many	TRBV28	-	TGTGCCAGCAGTTTGGCAGGGTCCGGGAACACTGAAGCTTTCTTT	CASSLAGSGNTEAFF
TRBJ1-2	many	TRBV28	-	TGTGCTACGGGGGAAGCTAACTATGGCTACACCTTC	CATGEANYGYTF
TRBJ2-4	few	TRBV15	-	TGTGCCACCAGCAGAGACACCGGTGGGGGGTTCTTGGACATTCAGTACTTC	CATSRDTGGGFLDIQYF
TRBJ2-1	many	TRBV19	TRBD2	TGTGCCAGTAGTTTAGCGGGAGGGCCCTACAATGAGCAGTTCTTC	CASSLAGGPYNEQFF
TRBJ2-4	many	TRBV18	-	TGTGCCAGCTCACCACCGAAGGGGGGCGAGTCCAAAAACATTCAGTACTTC	CASSPPKGGESKNIQYF
TRBJ2-1	many	TRBV7-9	TRBD2	TGTGCCAGCAGCTATCCTCCATTGGGAGCGGGGGGGCGCCCTGAGCAGTTCTTC	CASSYPPLGAGGRPEQFF
TRBJ2-7	once	TRBV7-8	-	TGTGCCAGCAGCTTTGCCAGAACGGTCCAGCAGTACTTC	CASSFARTVQQYF
TRBJ2-7	few	TRBV12-3/TRBV12-4	-	TGTGCCAGCAGACCTATGGGGTCGAGCTCCTACGAGCAGTACTTC	CASRPMGSSSYEQYF
TRBJ2-2	many	TRBV11-2	-	TGTGCCAGCAGCAGGAGGGGGAACACCGGGGAGCTGTTTTTT	CASSRRGNTGELFF
TRBJ2-7	-	TRBV5-6	-	TGTGCCAGCAGCTTGGCCCTCTGGGGGCGGGACGAGCAGTACTTC	CASSLALWGRDEQYF
TRBJ1-1	many	TRBV4-3	-	TGCGCCAGCAGCCAAGAGTCGGGAGACGGCGCTGAAGCTTTCTTT	CASSQESGDGAEAFF
TRBJ2-7	few	TRBV5-1	-	TGCGCCAGCAGCGTCCCCGGGACACAGGCCCAGTACTTC	CASSVPGTQAQYF
TRBJ1-1	many	TRBV11-3	-	TGTGCCAGCAGCTTTATGAGAGCTGAAGCTTTCTTT	CASSFMRAEAFF
TRBJ2-5	many	TRBV3-1	-	TGTGCCAGCAGCCAAGATAGGGGCTGGAGCGAGACCCAGTACTTC	CASSQDRGWSETQYF
TRBJ2-2	-	TRBV10-2	-	TGCGCCAGCAGTGCCACCGGAGCCGGGGAGCTGTTTTTT	CASSATGAGELFF
TRBJ2-5	many	TRBV30	-	TGTGCCTGGAGTCCCGGGTCCCAAGAGACCCAGTACTTC	CAWSPGSQETQYF
TRBJ2-7	-	TRBV2	-	TGTGCCAGCAGTGACCGACAGTATTCCTACGAGCAGTACTTC	CASSDRQYSYEQYF
TRBJ2-4	many	TRBV7-9	-	TGTGCCACTACCGAGGGGTACGAGGTCATTCAGTACTTC	CATTEGYEVIQYF
TRBJ2-3	many	TRBV7-9	TRBD1	TGTGCCAGCAGCTTAGGGGACAGGCGCACAGATACGCAGTATTTT	CASSLGDRRTDTQYF
TRBJ2-1	many	TRBV3-1	TRBD1	TGTGCCAGCAGCCAATCTCCGACAGGGGGTGAGCAGTTCTTC	CASSQSPTGGEQFF
TRBJ2-1	many	TRBV6-5	TRBD2	TGTGCCAGCAGTCCCTCCGAGGGACTAGCGGGGTCCTACAATGAGCAGTTCTTC	CASSPSEGLAGSYNEQFF
TRBJ1-2	many	TRBV29-1	-	TGCAGCGTTGATGCACAGGTGAAGGGCTACACCTTC	CSVDAQVKGYTF
TRBJ1-6	many	TRBV3-1	-	TGTGCCAGCAGCCAAGACTGGGGGAGTATTTCACCCCTCCACTTT	CASSQDWGSISPLHF
TRBJ1-1	-	TRBV7-9	-	TGTGCCAGCTTCCGGGAGGGGAACACTGAAGCTTTCTTT	CASFREGNTEAFF
TRBJ1-1	once	TRBV7-2	-	TGTGCCAGCAGCTTAGAGGTCCGGACGCCACGCCGTTTCTTT	CASSLEVRTPRRFF
TRBJ2-3	-	TRBV20-1	TRBD2	TGCAGTGCTAGAAAACCTAGCGGCCCCACAGATACGCAGTATTTT	CSARKPSGPTDTQYF
TRBJ2-3	many	TRBV7-2	TRBD2	TGTGCCAGCAGCTTCCAAGCGGGGGGGGGCACAGATACGCAGTATTTT	CASSFQAGGGTDTQYF
TRBJ2-1	few	TRBV20-1	TRBD2	TGCAGTGCTGTGGGACTAGCGGGCAACAATGAGCAGTTCTTC	CSAVGLAGNNEQFF
TRBJ2-7	many	TRBV20-1	TRBD2	TGCAGTGCCGTAGGGGCTAGCGGGAGAGGCGAGCAGTACTTC	CSAVGASGRGEQYF
TRBJ1-4	-	TRBV7-7	-	TGTGCTAGCAGTCCAGCAGGAACTAATGAAAAACTGTTTTTT	CASSPAGTNEKLFF
TRBJ2-3	-	TRBV5-1	TRBD2	TGCGCCAGGAGCTCGGGACTACAACGATTCACAGATACGCAGTATTTT	CARSSGLQRFTDTQYF
TRBJ2-7	many	TRBV12-3/TRBV12-4	-	TGTGCCAGCACTTCCCAGGGGAATTCTTACTACGAGCAGTACTTC	CASTSQGNSYYEQYF
TRBJ1-1	few	TRBV29-1	-	TGCAGCGTTGAAGATCAGAAGTCTGAAGCTTTCTTT	CSVEDQKSEAFF